This record looks at one T cell receptor (beta chain) sequence and its context. Its antigen is still unknown. Per-nucleotide qualities are absent, and no much larger clonotype sits a single base away. This sample is drawn from a study of human versus mouse CDR3 diversity and MHC coevolution (dated by TCRdb to 2016 to 2017). Notes on the research overall: According to reports, the immunoSEQ assay detects one in 200,000 T cells and minimizes multiplex PCR amplification bias. Across mouse and human samples, each sample had between about 0.6 x 10^7 and 1.7 x 10^7 valid reads. Human naive CD4 T cell repertoires were used as a reference for TCR selection on multiple MHC II alleles and were compared with human-TCR-locus transgenic mice carrying single MHC II. The human cohort was made up of three healthy volunteer blood donors, who at collection were aged 30 to 40, 40 to 49 and 60 to 69, one donor in each range. Broad study findings and their caveats: Among all compared groups, most of the three human donors had the lowest clonal inequality scores. Repertoire diversity was not regarded as directly comparable between humans and mice because human T cells were selected on several MHC II alleles. On average, humans had more CDR3 deletions and insertions than mice, indicating greater exonuclease and TdT activity. The largest TCR beta repertoire according to iCHAO1 estimates belonged to humans, at 1.6 million or so clonotypes, a result attributed likely to selection by multiple MHC II molecules.

The CDR1 and CDR2 encoded by the germline V gene are SQVTM and ANQGSEA. From its cysteine to its phenylalanine, the CDR3 spans 14 amino acids. The kept DNA is CDR3 alone, 42 bases in frame from the first base. V is reduced by 1 base and J by 3 bases, leaving a spacing of 10 bases between them. Naive CD4 T cells, defined as CD45RO-negative and CD62L-positive, were isolated from PBMCs by fluorescence-activated cell sorting. Approximately 46 ml of fresh peripheral blood was collected from each donor, and PBMCs were isolated by Ficoll density centrifugation. Cells were sorted on a FACSAria III instrument, and every sample had a purity above 85%. The QIAGEN blood and tissue kit was used to extract genomic DNA from sorted cells, and the DNA was quantified on a NanoDrop 1000. Deep sequencing and quantification of TCR alpha and beta chains were performed on the immunoSEQ platform by multiplex PCR of genomic DNA. Under the source paper's analysis protocol: TCR sequences were annotated using IMGT gene and region definitions. As a stand-in for the preselection repertoire, out-of-frame rearrangements were used and set against in-frame clonotypes. The iCHAO1 estimator supplied with the immunoSEQ platform was used to estimate repertoire size. Clonal inequality was measured with a Gini index on in-frame amino acid clonotypes, based on the Lorenz curve. The intersect function of the R package tcR was used to count shared clonotypes, and the Jaccard index was used to score similarity. Frequencies of V, J and V-J usage were subjected to principal component analysis with the R prcomp function, without normalization. The table was pulled from immuneACCESS by TCRdb, which kept in-frame rearrangements only. Such tables lose some clones; where checked, under half of the loss comes from unresolved V genes, and the rest has no known cause. That table gives V, J and clone size, and the DNA gave D and trimming. A total of 50,000 to 70,000 clones appear in this sample, around 94% of them only once. 18% of the sample rests with the top ten.

The receptor was derived from a person between 55 and 69 years old in good health. The material sequenced was naive CD4+ T cells from blood. The intended sense of this specimen's cell subset or site label: CD45RO-negative CD62L-positive naive CD4 T cells. This chain is built from TRBV29-1 and TRBJ2-1; matching of 5 bases hints at TRBD1 as the D gene. The DNA reads TGCAGCGTTGAAGTCTTAGGGGTCTACAATGAGCAGTTCTTC. The encoded protein is CSVEVLGVYNEQFF.